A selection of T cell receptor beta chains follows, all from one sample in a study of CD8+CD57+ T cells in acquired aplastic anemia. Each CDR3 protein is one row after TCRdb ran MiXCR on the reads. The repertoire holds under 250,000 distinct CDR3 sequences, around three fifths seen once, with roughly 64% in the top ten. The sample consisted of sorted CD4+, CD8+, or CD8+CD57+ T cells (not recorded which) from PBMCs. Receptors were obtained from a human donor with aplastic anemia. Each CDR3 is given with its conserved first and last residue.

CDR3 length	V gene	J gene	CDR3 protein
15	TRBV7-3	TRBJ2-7	CASSPSTVGFYEQYF
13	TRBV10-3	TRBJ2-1	CAISETGEYEQFF
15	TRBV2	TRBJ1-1	CASSEVGAGDTEAFF
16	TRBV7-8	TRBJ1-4	CASSIRSGGDNEKLFF
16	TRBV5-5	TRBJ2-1	CASSLAAGVAYNGQFF
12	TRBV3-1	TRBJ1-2	CASSPRGDGYTF
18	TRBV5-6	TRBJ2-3	CASSQVIIAGGRTGTQYF
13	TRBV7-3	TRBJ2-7	CASSPFAGDEQYF
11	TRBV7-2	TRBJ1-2	CASSSGMGYTF
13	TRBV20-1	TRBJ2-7	CSVDEKSSYEQYF
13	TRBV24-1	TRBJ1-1	CATSDRTGVGAFF
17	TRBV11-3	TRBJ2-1	CASSLSGWGQVGNEQFF
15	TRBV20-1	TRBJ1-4	CSARVGGVRNEKLFF
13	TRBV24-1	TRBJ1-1	CATRAGWNTEAFF
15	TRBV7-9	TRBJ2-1	CASSSIAGGPHEQFF
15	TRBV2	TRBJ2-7	CASSEGRGVSYEQYF
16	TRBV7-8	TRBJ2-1	CASSVGASGGTAEQFF
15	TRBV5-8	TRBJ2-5	CASSISLAGEETQYF